This entry concerns a single TCR beta chain. The sample comes from a study of CD8 T cells in Susac syndrome. Study details: There were Susac syndrome patients who were therapy-naive at blood draw, others on corticosteroids, and others on intravenous immunoglobulin alone.

Germline CDR1 is MNHNY and CDR2 is SVGAGI (reference sequence). The length of the CDR3 is 14 residues. V was pared by 6 bases and J by 10 bases, with 14 bases of the junction left unmatched. A quantity of about 0.5 to 1 ug RNA underwent reverse transcription using random hexamers. immunoSEQ multiplex PCR amplified TCR beta CDR3 across 54 Vbeta, 13 Jbeta. One entry per CDR3 protein, called by TCRdb with MiXCR from the immunoSEQ multiplex PCR reads. The sample includes around 69,000 distinct CDR3 sequences, roughly 92% seen only once; the top ten take less than 0.55%. The V and J genes are TRBV6-6 and TRBJ1-1, with 7 positions matching TRBD1. Material: CD8+ T cells from PBMCs. The source of this sequence is a human donor with Susac syndrome. The CDR3 is CASRTGRGLLAAFF. CDR3 coding DNA: TGTGCCAGCAGGACCGGGAGGGGGCTATTAGCAGCTTTCTTT.